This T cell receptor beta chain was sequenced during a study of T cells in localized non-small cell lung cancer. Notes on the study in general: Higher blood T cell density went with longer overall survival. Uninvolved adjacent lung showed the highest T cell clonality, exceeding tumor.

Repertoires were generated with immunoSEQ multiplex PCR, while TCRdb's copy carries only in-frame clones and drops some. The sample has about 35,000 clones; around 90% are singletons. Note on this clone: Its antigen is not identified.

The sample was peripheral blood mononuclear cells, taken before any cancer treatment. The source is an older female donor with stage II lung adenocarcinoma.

This CDR3 reads CASSQRTSGGSNEQFF. The CDR3, as DNA: TGTGCCAGCAGCCAGAGAACTAGCGGGGGATCCAATGAGCAGTTCTTC. The V gene is TRBV4-2, the J gene TRBJ2-1, with 11 bases identical to TRBD2. This CDR3 region has 16 residues. V shed 3 bases and J 6 bases; nucleotides not matched to a gene: 7. CDR1 LGHNA and CDR2 YNFKEQ come from the germline V gene.